This is a list of T cell receptor beta chains from one sample in a study of blood T cell repertoires in COVID-19. The table came from immunoSEQ multiplex PCR; TCRdb's copy has only in-frame clones and leaves some out. The data show about 200,000 clones, with around nine tenths seen just once and approximately 0.5% held by the top ten. The sequenced material came from peripheral blood. The receptor set was obtained from a middle-aged man with acute or convalescent COVID-19. The CDR3 runs from the conserved cysteine through the conserved F or W. The D gene is left open where the match is weak. Size is omitted from some rows. Given values are once, few, many or a class for expanded clones.

v_call,j_call,clone_size,d_call,cdr3_aa,cdr3_nt
TRBV14,TRBJ2-3,once,TRBD1,CASSLRDRFRTDTQYF,TGTGCCAGCAGCCTCCGGGACAGATTTCGCACAGATACGCAGTATTTT
TRBV5-6,TRBJ1-2,-,TRBD1,CASSPDRGSGYTF,TGTGCCAGCAGCCCAGACAGGGGATCCGGCTACACCTTC
TRBV19,TRBJ1-1,-,-,CASSPVQKRNTEAFF,TGTGCCAGTAGCCCAGTGCAAAAAAGGAACACTGAAGCTTTCTTT
TRBV13,TRBJ1-6,-,TRBD1,CASSTQGASYNSPLHF,TGTGCCAGCAGCACACAGGGGGCGTCCTATAATTCACCCCTCCACTTT
TRBV3-1/TRBV3-2,TRBJ2-5,-,TRBD2,CASSQAGTSGRGTQYF,TGTGCCAGCAGCCAGGCCGGGACTAGCGGGAGGGGGACCCAGTACTTC
TRBV6-6,TRBJ1-5,-,-,CASSYIQGQPQHF,TGTGCCAGCAGTTACATTCAGGGCCAGCCCCAGCATTTT
TRBV9,TRBJ2-7,once,TRBD2,CASSVLAGTLASEQYF,TGTGCCAGCAGCGTGCTAGCGGGAACCCTAGCCTCCGAGCAGTACTTC
TRBV30,TRBJ2-7,-,TRBD2,CAWNKLAGPSSYEQYF,TGTGCCTGGAATAAACTAGCGGGGCCAAGCTCCTACGAGCAGTACTTC
TRBV19,TRBJ2-1,-,TRBD1,CASSIAGQGAYNEQFF,TGTGCCAGTAGTATAGCGGGACAGGGGGCCTACAATGAGCAGTTCTTC
TRBV6-2/TRBV6-3,TRBJ2-2,-,-,CASSPDTGELFF,TGTGCCAGCAGCCCCGACACCGGGGAGCTGTTTTTT
TRBV5-1,TRBJ1-6,-,TRBD1,CASSSSDRGYNSPLHF,TGCGCCAGCAGCTCGTCGGACAGGGGTTATAATTCACCCCTCCACTTT
TRBV28,TRBJ2-1,-,-,CASRSGVIEQFF,TGTGCCAGCAGGTCAGGGGTCATTGAGCAGTTCTTC
TRBV9,TRBJ1-1,-,TRBD1,CASSIVQGGTEAFF,TGTGCCAGCAGCATCGTGCAGGGGGGAACTGAAGCTTTCTTT
TRBV28,TRBJ1-5,once,-,CASYISNQPQHF,TGTGCCAGTTATATTAGCAATCAGCCCCAGCATTTT
TRBV9,TRBJ1-2,-,TRBD1,CASSTRDSQAIGYTF,TGTGCCAGCAGCACCCGGGACAGTCAAGCTATAGGCTACACCTTC
TRBV7-9,TRBJ1-5,-,-,CASSEGGVNNQPQHF,TGTGCCAGCAGCGAAGGGGGAGTCAACAATCAGCCCCAGCATTTT
TRBV7-9,TRBJ1-1,-,-,CATRRTNEAFF,TGTGCCACCCGACGGACAAACGAAGCTTTCTTT
TRBV5-4,TRBJ2-3,-,TRBD2,CASSKKLAGGSTDTQYF,TGTGCCAGCAGCAAAAAACTAGCGGGAGGGAGCACAGATACGCAGTATTTT
TRBV29-1,TRBJ1-1,-,-,CSGRQGGAGFFTEAFF,TGCAGCGGAAGGCAGGGAGGGGCCGGATTTTTTACTGAAGCTTTCTTT
TRBV28,TRBJ2-7,-,-,CASSPPPGSEQYF,TGTGCCAGCAGTCCTCCCCCAGGGTCCGAGCAGTACTTC
TRBV9,TRBJ2-1,-,TRBD1,CASSVAGGPYNEQFF,TGTGCCAGCAGCGTAGCAGGGGGCCCCTACAATGAGCAGTTCTTC
TRBV6-2/TRBV6-3,TRBJ2-4,-,TRBD2,CASSLALAGGPGDIQYF,TGTGCCAGCAGTTTGGCCTTAGCGGGAGGGCCTGGGGACATTCAGTACTTC
TRBV6-5,TRBJ1-1,-,TRBD1,CASRSRGHYETEAFF,TGTGCCAGCAGATCTAGGGGGCACTACGAGACTGAAGCTTTCTTT
TRBV2,TRBJ2-1,-,TRBD2,CASRAGTSGDNEQFF,TGTGCCAGCAGAGCCGGGACTAGCGGGGACAATGAGCAGTTCTTC
TRBV7-2,TRBJ2-2,-,-,CASSPSRGNTGELFF,TGTGCCAGCAGCCCCTCGAGAGGGAACACCGGGGAGCTGTTTTTT
TRBV24-1,TRBJ2-7,-,-,CATSEPGGSEQYF,TGTGCCACCAGTGAGCCAGGGGGGAGCGAGCAGTACTTC
TRBV9,TRBJ2-5,-,TRBD2,CASSRLSGATQETQYF,TGTGCCAGCAGTCGGTTAAGCGGGGCTACCCAAGAGACCCAGTACTTC
TRBV11-2,TRBJ2-1,-,-,CASSKIRQSNEQFF,TGTGCCAGCAGCAAAATCCGACAGAGCAATGAGCAGTTCTTC
TRBV19,TRBJ1-1,-,-,CASSIRQGTEAFF,TGTGCCAGTAGTATCAGGCAGGGGACTGAAGCTTTCTTT
TRBV19,TRBJ1-6,once,-,CASSGTVNSPLHF,TGTGCCAGTAGTGGGACTGTTAATTCACCCCTCCACTTT
TRBV6-5,TRBJ2-2,-,TRBD1,CASSYSWTGDTGELFF,TGTGCCAGCAGTTACTCGTGGACAGGTGACACCGGGGAGCTGTTTTTT
TRBV2,TRBJ2-7,-,-,CASSISPYEQYF,TGTGCCAGCAGTATTTCTCCCTACGAGCAGTACTTC
TRBV6-5,TRBJ1-2,-,-,CASSYRNRNGYTF,TGTGCCAGCAGTTATAGGAACAGGAATGGCTACACCTTC
TRBV28,TRBJ1-1,-,-,CASSSTLNTEAFF,TGTGCCAGCAGTTCGACACTGAACACTGAAGCTTTCTTT
TRBV7-9,TRBJ2-5,-,-,CASSARAGVETQYF,TGTGCCAGCAGCGCCCGGGCAGGGGTAGAGACCCAGTACTTC
TRBV11-2,TRBJ2-7,-,TRBD2,CASSVRTSGSEQYF,TGTGCCAGCAGCGTCCGGACTAGCGGTTCCGAGCAGTACTTC
TRBV3-1/TRBV3-2,TRBJ1-6,-,-,CASRGGYYNSPLHF,TGTGCCAGCAGAGGAGGCTATTATAATTCACCCCTCCACTTT
TRBV7-8,TRBJ2-3,-,-,CASSPTGDTQYF,TGTGCCAGCAGCCCCACGGGGGATACGCAGTATTTT
TRBV7-3,TRBJ2-2,-,TRBD1,CASSFRQGKGTGELFF,TGTGCCAGCAGCTTCAGACAGGGAAAAGGCACCGGGGAGCTGTTTTTT
TRBV5-1,TRBJ2-1,once,TRBD1,CASSLGGWTGALRSYNEQFF,TGCGCCAGCAGCTTGGGTGGGTGGACAGGGGCCCTGAGGTCCTACAATGAGCAGTTCTTC
TRBV10-3,TRBJ1-2,-,-,CAISESALDQGGYTF,TGTGCCATCAGTGAGTCGGCCCTGGACCAGGGGGGCTACACCTTC
TRBV19,TRBJ1-2,-,-,CASSIAPGDGYTF,TGTGCCAGTAGTATAGCTCCAGGGGATGGCTACACCTTC
TRBV24-1,TRBJ2-1,-,-,CATTGVYNEQFF,TGTGCCACCACCGGGGTCTACAATGAGCAGTTCTTC
TRBV5-4,TRBJ2-3,-,TRBD2,CASRRHSGRDRTDTQYF,TGTGCCAGCAGACGCCATAGCGGGAGGGACCGCACAGATACGCAGTATTTT
TRBV6-6,TRBJ2-2,-,TRBD2,CASSRTGTSGVPTGELFF,TGTGCCAGCAGTCGGACAGGGACTAGCGGGGTACCGACCGGGGAGCTGTTTTTT
TRBV19,TRBJ1-5,-,-,CASSILGGNQPQHF,TGTGCCAGTAGTATCTTGGGAGGCAATCAGCCCCAGCATTTT
TRBV28,TRBJ2-7,-,TRBD2,CASSFLAGGPYEQYF,TGTGCCAGCAGTTTTCTAGCGGGAGGCCCCTACGAGCAGTACTTC
TRBV12-3/TRBV12-4,TRBJ2-6,-,-,CASSSSGANVLTF,TGTGCCAGCAGTTCGTCTGGGGCCAACGTCCTGACTTTC
TRBV2,TRBJ1-5,-,-,CASKGRAGNQPQHF,TGTGCCAGCAAGGGCAGGGCTGGCAATCAGCCCCAGCATTTT
TRBV4-3,TRBJ2-1,few,TRBD2,CASSQPSGGINEQFF,TGCGCCAGCAGCCAGCCTAGCGGGGGCATCAATGAGCAGTTCTTC
TRBV10-3,TRBJ1-3,-,-,CAISESGGYGNTIYF,TGTGCCATCAGTGAGTCAGGCGGTTATGGAAACACCATATATTTT
TRBV19,TRBJ2-5,-,-,CASSIGSGGWETQYF,TGTGCCAGTAGTATAGGCTCGGGGGGCTGGGAGACCCAGTACTTC
TRBV5-1,TRBJ1-4,few,-,CASSLAQYNEKLFF,TGCGCCAGCAGCTTGGCACAGTATAATGAAAAACTGTTTTTT
TRBV18,TRBJ1-3,-,-,CASSPSSSSGNTIYF,TGTGCCAGCTCACCTTCATCCAGCTCTGGAAACACCATATATTTT
TRBV4-2,TRBJ1-1,few,-,CASSQDFGRALNTEAFF,TGTGCCAGCAGCCAAGATTTTGGCAGGGCCCTGAACACTGAAGCTTTCTTT
TRBV27,TRBJ2-1,-,TRBD2,CASSLPPGLAGNNEQFF,TGTGCCAGCAGTTTACCACCGGGACTAGCGGGGAACAATGAGCAGTTCTTC
TRBV2,TRBJ1-1,-,-,CASRRDMDTEAFF,TGTGCCAGCAGGAGGGACATGGACACTGAAGCTTTCTTT